These 10 T cell receptor beta chains originate from one sample sequenced in a study of coeliac disease. Data came from immunoSEQ multiplex PCR; TCRdb stores just in-frame clones and leaves some out. The top ten clones hold around 25% of a sample with several thousand clones, 64% of them seen once. The sequencing input was lymphocytes from the gut lamina propria. These receptors originate from a woman aged 25-40 years without celiac disease.

This chain links TRBV5-1 with TRBJ2-5; 9 bases are a match to TRBD1. The CDR3 covers 15 residues. The germline gives CDR1 SGHRS, CDR2 YFSETQ. The junction had 8 bases not matched to a gene; V was cut back by 6 bases and J by 2 bases. CDR3 residues: CASTQQGAVQETQYF. In nucleotides, the CDR3 is TGCGCCAGCACTCAACAGGGGGCGGTTCAAGAGACCCAGTACTTC.

This chain joins TRBV7-2 and TRBJ1-2; tentatively, D is TRBD1 (5 bases). The length of the CDR3 is 15 residues. V was cut by 5 bases and J by 2 bases, with 15 bases left in between. CDR1 is SGHTA and CDR2 is FQGNSA in the germline V gene. In DNA, the CDR3 is TGTGCCAGCAGCCAACCATTATCAGGGAACTATGGCTACACCTTC. Protein product: CASSQPLSGNYGYTF. Variable domain in full (rest from reference TRBV7-2 and TRBJ1-2): GAGVSQSPSNKVTEKGKDVELRCDPISGHTALYWYRQSLGQGLEFLIYFQGNSAPDKSGLPSDRFSAERTGGSVSTLTIQRTQQEDSAVYLCASSQPLSGNYGYTFGSGTRLTVV.

This clone occurred once. The V call is TRBV5-1, the J call TRBJ1-1, with unresolved D. The CDR3 runs 14 residues. Germline V gene lookup returns CDR1 SGHRS and CDR2 YFSETQ. V was cut by 2 bases and J by 1 base, with 9 bases left in between. The CDR3 DNA sequence: TGCGCCAGCAGCTTTCTAACAGAGAACACTGAAGCTTTCTTT. The encoded protein is CASSFLTENTEAFF. Full variable domain (rest looked up from reference TRBV5-1 and TRBJ1-1): KAGVTQTPRYLIKTRGQQVTLSCSPISGHRSVSWYQQTPGQGLQFLFEYFSETQRNKGNFPGRFSGRQFSNSRSEMNVSTLELGDSALYLCASSFLTENTEAFFGQGTRLTVV.

The rearrangement joins TRBV7-4 to TRBJ2-1; D uncertain. Germline assignment: CDR1 SGHVT and CDR2 SQSDAQ. The V and J ends lost 4 bases and 9 bases respectively, with 10 bases between them. The CDR3 has 12 residues. The DNA of the CDR3 is TGTGCCAGCAGCTCCCCCCCCGGTGAGCAGTTCTTC. Its translation is CASSSPPGEQFF.

This clone was counted once. The chain recombines TRBV2 with TRBJ1-5; TRBD1 aligns across 10 bases. This CDR3 is built from 18 residues. Germline CDR1 reads SNHLY; CDR2 reads FYNNEI. With 8 bases clipped from V and 6 bases from J, the junction kept 19 bases outside the gene matches. DNA of the CDR3: TGTGCCAGCTCCCACCGGGACAGGGGACCTAGGGGTGGTCAGCCCCAGCATTTT. Protein sequence: CASSHRDRGPRGGQPQHF.

This clone was recorded a few times. The chain couples TRBV19 to TRBJ2-2, with 8 positions matching TRBD1. CDR1 and CDR2 (germline): LNHDA, SQIVND (reference sequence). Trimming at V came to 6 bases and at J to 6 bases, leaving 9 bases not matched to a gene. CDR3 size: 15 residues. For the CDR3, the DNA is TGTGCCAGTAGAACTCTAACAGGGGGATCCGGGGAGCTGTTTTTT. Its translation is CASRTLTGGSGELFF.

The rearrangement joins TRBV11-2 to TRBJ2-5; D perhaps matches TRBD2 (6 bases). V lost 3 bases to trimming and J lost 2 bases, with 10 bases between them. CDR3 length: 14 amino acids. The germline V gene has CDR1 SGHAT and CDR2 FQNNGV. CDR3 bases: TGTGCCAGCAGCTTGGACTACGCACAAGAGACCCAGTACTTC. Translated, it gives CASSLDYAQETQYF. The full variable domain, in which reference TRBV11-2 and TRBJ2-5 provide the parts outside the CDR3, is EAGVAQSPRYKIIEKRQSVAFWCNPISGHATLYWYQQILGQGPKLLIQFQNNGVVDDSQLPKDRFSAERLKGVDSTLKIQPAKLEDSAVYLCASSLDYAQETQYFGPGTRLLVL.

This clone has more than one count but fewer than ten. The chain recombines TRBV28 with TRBJ2-7, with 15 bases matching TRBD2. This CDR3 has 19 amino acids. J gave up 2 bases and V 3 bases, and 11 bases lay outside the gene matches. CDR1 and CDR2 (germline): MDHEN, SYDVKM. CDR3 loop: CASSFPHVWTSGGAYEQYF. As DNA, the CDR3 is TGTGCCAGCAGTTTCCCCCACGTCTGGACTAGCGGGGGGGCCTACGAGCAGTACTTC. The whole variable domain, remainder taken from reference TRBV28 and TRBJ2-7, is DVKVTQSSRYLVKRTGEKVFLECVQDMDHENMFWYRQDPGLGLRLIYFSYDVKMKEKGDIPEGYSVSREKKERFSLILESASTNQTSMYLCASSFPHVWTSGGAYEQYFGPGTRLTVT.

A remark on this clone: At the DNA level, this CDR3 is encoded by other sequences in the same sample as well. The chain is built from TRBV9 and TRBJ2-1; 8 nucleotides agree with TRBD1. CDR1 SGDLS and CDR2 YYNGEE come from the germline V gene. This CDR3 has 15 residues. The junction had 4 bases not matched to a gene; V was cut back by 4 bases and J by 1 base. CDR3 in DNA: TGTGCCAGCAGCCCCCGGGACAGGTCCTACAATGAGCAGTTCTTC. This sequence encodes CASSPRDRSYNEQFF. Combining the CDR3 with reference TRBV9 and TRBJ2-1 gives the whole variable domain DSGVTQTPKHLITATGQRVTLRCSPRSGDLSVYWYQQSLDQGLQFLIQYYNGEERAKGNILERFSAQQFPDLHSELNLSSLELGDSALYFCASSPRDRSYNEQFFGPGTRLTVL.

V is TRBV6-6 and J is TRBJ2-7; a weak D match, TRBD1 (5 bases). Trimming stripped 4 bases from V and 2 bases from J, with 12 bases between. The V gene's germline CDR1 is MNHNY and CDR2 SVGAGI (reference sequence). The CDR3 runs to 14 residues. CDR3 sequence: CASSSWTPPYEQYF. The DNA of the CDR3 is TGTGCCAGCAGTTCTTGGACACCGCCCTACGAGCAGTACTTC.